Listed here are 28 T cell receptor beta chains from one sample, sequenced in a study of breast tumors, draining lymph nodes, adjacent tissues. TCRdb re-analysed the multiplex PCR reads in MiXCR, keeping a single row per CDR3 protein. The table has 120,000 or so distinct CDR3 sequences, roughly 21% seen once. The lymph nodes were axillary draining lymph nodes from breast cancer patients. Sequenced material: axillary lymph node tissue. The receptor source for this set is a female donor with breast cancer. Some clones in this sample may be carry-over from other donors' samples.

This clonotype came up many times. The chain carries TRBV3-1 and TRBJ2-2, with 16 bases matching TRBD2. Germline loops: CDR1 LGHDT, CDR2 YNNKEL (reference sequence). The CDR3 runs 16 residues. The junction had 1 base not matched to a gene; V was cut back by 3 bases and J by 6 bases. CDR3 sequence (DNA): TGTGCCAGCAGCCAGGGACTAGCGGGGGGGCCCGGGGAGCTGTTTTTT. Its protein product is CASSQGLAGGPGELFF.

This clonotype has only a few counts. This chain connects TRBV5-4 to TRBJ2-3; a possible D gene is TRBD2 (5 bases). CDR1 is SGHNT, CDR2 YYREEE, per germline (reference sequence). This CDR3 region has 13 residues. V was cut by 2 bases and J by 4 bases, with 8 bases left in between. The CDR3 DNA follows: TGTGCCAGCAGCTTCAAGAGGGCAGATACGCAGTATTTT. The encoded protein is CASSFKRADTQYF.

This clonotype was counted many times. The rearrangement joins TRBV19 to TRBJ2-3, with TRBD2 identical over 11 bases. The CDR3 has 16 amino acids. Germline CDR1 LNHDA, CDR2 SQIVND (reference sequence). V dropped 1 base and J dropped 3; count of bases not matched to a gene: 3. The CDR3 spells CASSIARTSGTDTQYF. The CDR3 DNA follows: TGTGCCAGTAGTATAGCTAGGACTAGCGGGACAGATACGCAGTATTTT.

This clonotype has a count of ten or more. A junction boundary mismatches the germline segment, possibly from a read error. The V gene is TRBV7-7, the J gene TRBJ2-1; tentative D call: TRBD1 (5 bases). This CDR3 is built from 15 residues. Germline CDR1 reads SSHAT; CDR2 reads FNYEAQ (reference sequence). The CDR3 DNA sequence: TGTGCTAGCAGCTTAGGAAGGGGCCAATACAATGAGCAGTTCTTC. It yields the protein CASSLGRGQYNEQFF. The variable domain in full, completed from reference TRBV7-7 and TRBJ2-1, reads GAGVSQSPRYKVTKRGQDVTLRCDPISSHATLYWYQQALGQGPEFLTYFNYEAQPDKSGLPSDRFSAERPEGSISTLTIQRTEQRDSAMYRCASSLGRGQYNEQFFGPGTRLTVL.

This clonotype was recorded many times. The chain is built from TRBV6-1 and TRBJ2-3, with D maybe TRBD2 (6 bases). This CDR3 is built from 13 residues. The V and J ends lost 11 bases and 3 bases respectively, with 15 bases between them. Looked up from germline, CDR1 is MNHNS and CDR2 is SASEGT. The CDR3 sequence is CAGGAWRTDTQYF. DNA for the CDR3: TGTGCCGGCGGGGCATGGAGAACAGATACGCAGTATTTT.

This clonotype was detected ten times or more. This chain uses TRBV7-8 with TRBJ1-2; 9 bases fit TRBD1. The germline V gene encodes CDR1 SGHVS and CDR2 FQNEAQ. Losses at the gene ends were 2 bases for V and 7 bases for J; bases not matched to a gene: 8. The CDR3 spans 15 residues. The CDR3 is CASSLRDRVSRGYTF. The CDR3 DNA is TGTGCCAGCAGCTTACGGGACAGGGTTTCACGTGGCTACACCTTC.

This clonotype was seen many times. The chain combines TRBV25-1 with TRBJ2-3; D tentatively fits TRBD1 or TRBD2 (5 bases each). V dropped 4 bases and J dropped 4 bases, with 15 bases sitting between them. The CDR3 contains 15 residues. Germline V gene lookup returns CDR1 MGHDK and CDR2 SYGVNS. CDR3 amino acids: CASSASGTSPDTQYF. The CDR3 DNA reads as TGTGCCAGCAGTGCGTCCGGGACGTCCCCAGATACGCAGTATTTT.

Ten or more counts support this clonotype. CDR3 region: CSALTSGGAETQYF. DNA of the CDR3: TGCAGTGCTCTGACTAGCGGGGGGGCCGAGACCCAGTACTTC. This rearrangement joins TRBV20-1 to TRBJ2-5; TRBD2 matches 14 bases. The CDR3 consists of 14 residues. The V gene's germline CDR1 is DFQATT and CDR2 SNEGSKA (reference sequence). Losses at the gene ends were 5 bases for V and 5 bases for J; bases not matched to a gene: 4.

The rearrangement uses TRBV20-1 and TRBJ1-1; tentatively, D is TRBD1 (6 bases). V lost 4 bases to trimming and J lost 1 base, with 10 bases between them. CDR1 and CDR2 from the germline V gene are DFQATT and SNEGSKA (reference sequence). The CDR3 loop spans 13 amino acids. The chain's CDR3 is CSATGQRNTEAFF. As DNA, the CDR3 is TGCAGTGCTACCGGACAGAGGAACACTGAAGCTTTCTTT.

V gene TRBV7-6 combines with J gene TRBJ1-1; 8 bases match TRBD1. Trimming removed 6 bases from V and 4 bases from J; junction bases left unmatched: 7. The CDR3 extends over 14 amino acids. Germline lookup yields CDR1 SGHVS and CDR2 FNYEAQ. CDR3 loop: CASSLGQGRTEAFF. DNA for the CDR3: TGTGCCAGCAGTCTCGGACAGGGTCGCACTGAAGCTTTCTTT.

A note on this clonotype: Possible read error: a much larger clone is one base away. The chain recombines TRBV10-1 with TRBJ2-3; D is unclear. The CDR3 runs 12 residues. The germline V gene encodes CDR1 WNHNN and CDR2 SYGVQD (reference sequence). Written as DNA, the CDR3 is TGCGCCGGCAGTGATGGGACAGATACGCAGTATTTT. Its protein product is CAGSDGTDTQYF.

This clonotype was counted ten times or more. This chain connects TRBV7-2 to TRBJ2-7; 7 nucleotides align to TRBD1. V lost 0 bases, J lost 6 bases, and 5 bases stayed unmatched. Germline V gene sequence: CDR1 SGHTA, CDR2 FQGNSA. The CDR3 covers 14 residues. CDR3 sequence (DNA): TGTGCCAGCAGCTTAGCCGCGACAGGGTCCGAGCAGTACTTC. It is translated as CASSLAATGSEQYF. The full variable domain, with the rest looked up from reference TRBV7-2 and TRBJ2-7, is GAGVSQSPSNKVTEKGKDVELRCDPISGHTALYWYRQSLGQGLEFLIYFQGNSAPDKSGLPSDRFSAERTGGSVSTLTIQRTQQEDSAVYLCASSLAATGSEQYFGPGTRLTVT.

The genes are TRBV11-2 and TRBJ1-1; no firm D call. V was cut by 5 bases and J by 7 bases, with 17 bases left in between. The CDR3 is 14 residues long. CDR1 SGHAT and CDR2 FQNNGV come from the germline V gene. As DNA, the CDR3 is TGTGCCAGCAGCAATTCGGCCTCTGGAAGTGAAGCTTTCTTT. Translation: CASSNSASGSEAFF.

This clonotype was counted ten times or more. CDR3: CSARATGGSNQPQHF. The CDR3 DNA reads as TGCAGTGCTAGAGCGACAGGCGGGAGCAATCAGCCCCAGCATTTT. J is TRBJ1-5 and V is TRBV20-1; D perhaps matches TRBD1 (6 bases). The CDR3 length is 15 residues. Trimming took 1 base from V and 1 from J, leaving 11 bases between them. The germline gives CDR1 DFQATT, CDR2 SNEGSKA (reference sequence).

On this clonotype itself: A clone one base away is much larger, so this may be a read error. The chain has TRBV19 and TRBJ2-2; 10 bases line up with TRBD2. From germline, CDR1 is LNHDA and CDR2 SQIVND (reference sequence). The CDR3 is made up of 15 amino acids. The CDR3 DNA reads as TGTGCCAGTAGTTGGAGCGGGAGGGCCGCCGGGGAGCTGCTTTTT. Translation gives CASSWSGRAAGELLF.

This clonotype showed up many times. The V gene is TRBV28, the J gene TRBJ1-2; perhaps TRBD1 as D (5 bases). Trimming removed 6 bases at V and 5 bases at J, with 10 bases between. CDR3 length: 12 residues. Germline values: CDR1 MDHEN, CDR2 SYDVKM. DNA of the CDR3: TGTGCCAGCAGCCCGGGACCATATGGCTACACCTTC. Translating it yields CASSPGPYGYTF.

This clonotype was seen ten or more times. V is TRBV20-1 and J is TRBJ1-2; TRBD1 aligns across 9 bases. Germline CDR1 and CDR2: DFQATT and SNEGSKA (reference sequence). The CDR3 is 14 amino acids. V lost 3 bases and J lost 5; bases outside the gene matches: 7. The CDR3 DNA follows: TGCAGTGCTAGCACCGGGACAGGGACTTATGGCTACACCTTC. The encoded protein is CSASTGTGTYGYTF.

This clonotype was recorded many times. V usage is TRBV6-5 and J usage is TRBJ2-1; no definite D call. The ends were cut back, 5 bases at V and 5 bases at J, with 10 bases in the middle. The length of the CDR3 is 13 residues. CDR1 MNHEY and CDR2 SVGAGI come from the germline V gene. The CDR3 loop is CASSVRLNNEQFF. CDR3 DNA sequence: TGTGCCAGCAGTGTCAGGTTGAACAATGAGCAGTTCTTC.

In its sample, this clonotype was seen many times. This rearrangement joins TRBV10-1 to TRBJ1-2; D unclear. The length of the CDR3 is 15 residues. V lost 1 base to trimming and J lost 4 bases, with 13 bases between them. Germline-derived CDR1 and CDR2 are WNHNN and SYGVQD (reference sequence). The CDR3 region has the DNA TGCGCCAGCAGTGAGTGGCCGGCAAGTTCCTATGGCTACACCTTC. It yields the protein CASSEWPASSYGYTF.

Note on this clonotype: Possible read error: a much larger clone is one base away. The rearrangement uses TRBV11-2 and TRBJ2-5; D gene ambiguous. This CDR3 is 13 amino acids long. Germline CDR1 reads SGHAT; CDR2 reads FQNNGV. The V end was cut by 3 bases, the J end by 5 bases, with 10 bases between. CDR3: CASSFVWVETQYF. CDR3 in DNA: TGTGCCAGCAGCTTCGTGTGGGTGGAGACCCAGTACTTC. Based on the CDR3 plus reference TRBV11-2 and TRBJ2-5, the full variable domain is EAGVAQSPRYKIIEKRQSVAFWCNPISGHATLYWYQQILGQGPKLLIQFQNNGVVDDSQLPKDRFSAERLKGVDSTLKIQPAKLEDSAVYLCASSFVWVETQYFGPGTRLLVL.

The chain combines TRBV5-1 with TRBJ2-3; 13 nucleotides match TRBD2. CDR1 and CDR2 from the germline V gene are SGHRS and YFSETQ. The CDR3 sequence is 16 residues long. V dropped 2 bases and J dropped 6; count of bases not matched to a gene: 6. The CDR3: CASSLAGTSGMDTQYF. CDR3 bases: TGCGCCAGCAGCTTAGCCGGGACTAGCGGGATGGATACGCAGTATTTT.

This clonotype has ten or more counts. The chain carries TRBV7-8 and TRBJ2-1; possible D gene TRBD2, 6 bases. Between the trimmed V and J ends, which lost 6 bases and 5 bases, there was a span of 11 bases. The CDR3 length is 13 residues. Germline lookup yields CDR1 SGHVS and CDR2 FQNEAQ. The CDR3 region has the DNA TGTGCCAGCAGTACGCGGGGAAACAATGAGCAGTTCTTC. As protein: CASSTRGNNEQFF.

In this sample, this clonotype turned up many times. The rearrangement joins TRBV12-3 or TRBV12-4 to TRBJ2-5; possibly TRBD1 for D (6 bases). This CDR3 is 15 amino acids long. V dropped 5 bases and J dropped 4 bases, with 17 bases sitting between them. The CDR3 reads CASSMDSRAGETQYF. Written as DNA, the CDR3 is TGTGCCAGCAGTATGGACAGTCGGGCCGGAGAGACCCAGTACTTC.

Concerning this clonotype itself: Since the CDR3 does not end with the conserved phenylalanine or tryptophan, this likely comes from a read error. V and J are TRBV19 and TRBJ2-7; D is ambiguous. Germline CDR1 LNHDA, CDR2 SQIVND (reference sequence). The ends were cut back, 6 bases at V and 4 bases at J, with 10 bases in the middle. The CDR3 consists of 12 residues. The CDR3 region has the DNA TGTGCCAGTAGGGGTGTGACTTACGAGCAGTACATC. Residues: CASRGVTYEQYI.

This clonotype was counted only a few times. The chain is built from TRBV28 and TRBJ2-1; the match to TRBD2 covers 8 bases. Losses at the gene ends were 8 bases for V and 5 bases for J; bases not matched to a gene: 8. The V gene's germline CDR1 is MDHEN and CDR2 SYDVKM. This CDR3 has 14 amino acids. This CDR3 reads CASGITGGNNEQFF. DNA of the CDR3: TGTGCCAGCGGGATAACGGGAGGGAACAATGAGCAGTTCTTC.

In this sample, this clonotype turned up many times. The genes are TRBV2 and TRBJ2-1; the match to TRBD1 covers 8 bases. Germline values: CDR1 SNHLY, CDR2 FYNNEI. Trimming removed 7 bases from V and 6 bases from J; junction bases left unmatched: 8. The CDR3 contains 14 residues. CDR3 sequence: CASKPGQVTNEQFF. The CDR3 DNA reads TGTGCCAGCAAGCCGGGACAGGTTACCAATGAGCAGTTCTTC.

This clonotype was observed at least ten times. CDR3 sequence reads: CASSWDRGGASGELFF. The CDR3 bases are TGTGCCAGCAGCTGGGACAGGGGAGGTGCTAGCGGGGAGCTGTTTTTT. The V call is TRBV7-9, the J call TRBJ2-2; 10 nucleotides line up with TRBD1. Germline V gives CDR1 SEHNR, CDR2 FQNEAQ (reference sequence). Trimming at V came to 4 bases and at J to 7 bases, leaving 9 bases not matched to a gene. The CDR3 spans 16 residues.

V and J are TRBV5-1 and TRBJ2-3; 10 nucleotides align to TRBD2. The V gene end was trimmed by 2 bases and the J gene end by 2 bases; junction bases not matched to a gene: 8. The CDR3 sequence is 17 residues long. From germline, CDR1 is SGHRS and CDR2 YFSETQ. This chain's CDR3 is CASSFAGLAVTTDTQYF. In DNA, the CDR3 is TGCGCCAGCAGCTTCGCTGGACTAGCGGTTACCACAGATACGCAGTATTTT.